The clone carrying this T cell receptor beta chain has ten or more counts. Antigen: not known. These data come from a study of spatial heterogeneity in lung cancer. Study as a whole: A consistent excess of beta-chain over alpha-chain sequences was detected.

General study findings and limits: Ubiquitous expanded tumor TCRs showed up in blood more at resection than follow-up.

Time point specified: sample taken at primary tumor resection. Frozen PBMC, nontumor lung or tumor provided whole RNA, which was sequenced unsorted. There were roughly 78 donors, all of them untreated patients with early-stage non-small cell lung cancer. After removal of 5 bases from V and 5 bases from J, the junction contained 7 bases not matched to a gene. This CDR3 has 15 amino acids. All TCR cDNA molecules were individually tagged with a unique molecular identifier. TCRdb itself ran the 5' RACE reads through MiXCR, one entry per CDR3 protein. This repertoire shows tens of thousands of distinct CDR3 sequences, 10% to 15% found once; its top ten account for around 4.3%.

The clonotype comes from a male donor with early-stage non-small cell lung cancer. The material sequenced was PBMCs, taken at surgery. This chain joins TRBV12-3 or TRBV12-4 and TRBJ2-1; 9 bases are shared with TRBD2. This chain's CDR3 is CASSPSGLADNEQFF. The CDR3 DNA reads TGTGCCAGCAGTCCCTCGGGACTAGCAGACAATGAGCAGTTCTTC.